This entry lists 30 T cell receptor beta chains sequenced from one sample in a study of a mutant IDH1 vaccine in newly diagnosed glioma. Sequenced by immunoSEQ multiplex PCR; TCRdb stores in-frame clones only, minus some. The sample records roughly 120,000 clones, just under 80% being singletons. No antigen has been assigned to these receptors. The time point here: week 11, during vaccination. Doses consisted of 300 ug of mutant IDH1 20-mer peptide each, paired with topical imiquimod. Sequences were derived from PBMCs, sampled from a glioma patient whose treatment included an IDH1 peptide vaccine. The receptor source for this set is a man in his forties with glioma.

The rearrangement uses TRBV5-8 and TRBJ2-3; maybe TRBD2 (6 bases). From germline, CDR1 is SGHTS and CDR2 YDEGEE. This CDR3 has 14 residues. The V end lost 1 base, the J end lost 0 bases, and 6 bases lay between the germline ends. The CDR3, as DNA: TGTGCCAGCAGCTTGACTAGCAGCACAGATACGCAGTATTTT. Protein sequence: CASSLTSSTDTQYF. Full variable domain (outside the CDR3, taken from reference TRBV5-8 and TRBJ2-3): EAGVTQSPTHLIKTRGQQATLRCSPISGHTSVYWYQQALGLGLQFLLWYDEGEERNRGNFPPRFSGRQFPNYSSELNVNALELEDSALYLCASSLTSSTDTQYFGPGTRLTVL.

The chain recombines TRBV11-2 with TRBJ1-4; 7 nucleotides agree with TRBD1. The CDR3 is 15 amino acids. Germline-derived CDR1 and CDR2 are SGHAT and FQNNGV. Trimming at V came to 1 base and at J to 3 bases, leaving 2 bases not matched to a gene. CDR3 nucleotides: TGTGCCAGCAGCTTAGGGGACAGAGCTAATGAAAAACTGTTTTTT. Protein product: CASSLGDRANEKLFF.

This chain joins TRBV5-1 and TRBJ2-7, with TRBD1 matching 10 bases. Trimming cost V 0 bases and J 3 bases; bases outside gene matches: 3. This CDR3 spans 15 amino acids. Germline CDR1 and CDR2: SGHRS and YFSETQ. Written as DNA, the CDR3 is TGCGCCAGCAGCTTGGTCTGGACAGGGGGCTACGAGCAGTACTTC. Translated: CASSLVWTGGYEQYF.

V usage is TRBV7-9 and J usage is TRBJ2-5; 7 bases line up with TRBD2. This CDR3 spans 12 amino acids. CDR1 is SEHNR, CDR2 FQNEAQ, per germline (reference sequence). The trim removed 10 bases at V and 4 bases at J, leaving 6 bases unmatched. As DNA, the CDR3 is TGTGCCACCGGACTAGATTCAGAGACCCAGTACTTC. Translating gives CATGLDSETQYF.

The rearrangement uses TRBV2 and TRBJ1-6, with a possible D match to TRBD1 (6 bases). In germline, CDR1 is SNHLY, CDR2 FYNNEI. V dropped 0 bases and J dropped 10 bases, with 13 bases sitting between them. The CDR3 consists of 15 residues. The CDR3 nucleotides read TGTGCCAGCAGTGAAGCGCTTCAGGGGAGCTCACCCCTCCACTTT. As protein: CASSEALQGSSPLHF.

This chain's CDR3 is CASSYSSGNTIYF. For the CDR3, the DNA is TGTGCCAGCAGCTACAGCTCTGGAAACACCATATATTTT. The V gene is TRBV11-1, the J gene TRBJ1-3; D gene uncertain. The germline V gene encodes CDR1 SGHAT and CDR2 FQDESV (reference sequence). The CDR3 contains 13 residues. V gave up 4 bases and J gave up 0 bases, with 4 bases separating them.

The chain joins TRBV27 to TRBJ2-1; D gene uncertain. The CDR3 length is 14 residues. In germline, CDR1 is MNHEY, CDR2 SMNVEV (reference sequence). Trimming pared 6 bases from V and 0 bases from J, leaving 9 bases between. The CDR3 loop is CASSPLSSYNEQFF. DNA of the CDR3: TGTGCCAGCAGCCCGTTAAGCTCCTACAATGAGCAGTTCTTC.

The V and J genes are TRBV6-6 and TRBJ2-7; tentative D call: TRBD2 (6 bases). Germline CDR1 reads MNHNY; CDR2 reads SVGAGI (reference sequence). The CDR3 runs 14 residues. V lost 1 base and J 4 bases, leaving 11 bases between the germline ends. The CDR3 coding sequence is TGTGCCAGCAGTTACTGGGGGAGGACTTACGAGCAGTACTTC. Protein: CASSYWGRTYEQYF.

CDR3 DNA sequence: TGTGCCAGCAGCTTAGGGCGGGAGACCCAGTACTTC. Its translation is CASSLGRETQYF. The chain carries TRBV7-2 and TRBJ2-5, with D unresolved. V was clipped by 1 base and J by 5 bases, with 5 bases between them. In germline, CDR1 is SGHTA, CDR2 FQGNSA. The CDR3 loop spans 12 amino acids.

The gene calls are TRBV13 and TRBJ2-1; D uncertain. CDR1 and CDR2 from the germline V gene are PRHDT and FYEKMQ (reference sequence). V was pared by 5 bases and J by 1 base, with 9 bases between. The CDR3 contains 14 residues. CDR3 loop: CASSATWSYNEQFF. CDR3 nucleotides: TGTGCCAGCAGCGCTACTTGGTCCTACAATGAGCAGTTCTTC. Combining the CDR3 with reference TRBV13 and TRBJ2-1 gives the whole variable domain AAGVIQSPRHLIKEKRETATLKCYPIPRHDTVYWYQQGPGQDPQFLISFYEKMQSDKGSIPDRFSAQQFSDYHSELNMSSLELGDSALYFCASSATWSYNEQFFGPGTRLTVL.

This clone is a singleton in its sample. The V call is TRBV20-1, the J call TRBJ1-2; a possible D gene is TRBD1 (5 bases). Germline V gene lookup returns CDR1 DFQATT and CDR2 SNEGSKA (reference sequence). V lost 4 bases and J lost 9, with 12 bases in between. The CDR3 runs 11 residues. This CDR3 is CSATGLGSYTF. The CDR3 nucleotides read TGCAGTGCTACAGGGCTGGGGAGCTACACCTTC.

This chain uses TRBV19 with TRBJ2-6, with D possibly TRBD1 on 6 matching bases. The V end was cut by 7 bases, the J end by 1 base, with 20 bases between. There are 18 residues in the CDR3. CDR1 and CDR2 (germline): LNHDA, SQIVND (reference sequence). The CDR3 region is CASTQGQRRQSGANVLTF. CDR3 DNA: TGTGCCAGTACCCAAGGACAGCGACGACAATCTGGGGCCAACGTCCTGACTTTC.

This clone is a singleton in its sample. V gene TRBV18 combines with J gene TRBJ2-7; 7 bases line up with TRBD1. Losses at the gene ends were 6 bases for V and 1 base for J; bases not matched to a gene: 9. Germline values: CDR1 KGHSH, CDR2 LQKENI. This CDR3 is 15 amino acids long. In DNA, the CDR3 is TGTGCCAGCTCCCCTATCCCGGGACAGTCCTACGAGCAGTACTTC. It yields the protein CASSPIPGQSYEQYF.

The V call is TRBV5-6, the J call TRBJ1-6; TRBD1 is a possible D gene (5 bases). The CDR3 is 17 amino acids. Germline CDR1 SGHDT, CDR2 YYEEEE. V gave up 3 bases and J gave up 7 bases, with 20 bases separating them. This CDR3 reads CASSSLLGARGNSPLHF. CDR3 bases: TGTGCCAGCAGCTCCTTGTTGGGAGCTAGGGGCAATTCACCCCTCCACTTT.

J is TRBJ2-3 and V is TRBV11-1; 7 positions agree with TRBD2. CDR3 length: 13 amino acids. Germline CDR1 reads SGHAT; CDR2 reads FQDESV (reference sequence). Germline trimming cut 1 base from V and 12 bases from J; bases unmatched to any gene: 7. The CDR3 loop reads CASSLGGGNQQYF. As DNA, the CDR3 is TGTGCCAGCAGCTTAGGGGGGGGAAACCAACAGTATTTT.

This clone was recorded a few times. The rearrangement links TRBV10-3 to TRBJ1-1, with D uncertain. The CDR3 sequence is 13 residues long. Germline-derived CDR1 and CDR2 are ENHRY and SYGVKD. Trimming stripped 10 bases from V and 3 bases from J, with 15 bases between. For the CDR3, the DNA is TGTGCCACCATCGCCGGGAGGGACACTGAAGCTTTCTTT. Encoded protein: CATIAGRDTEAFF.

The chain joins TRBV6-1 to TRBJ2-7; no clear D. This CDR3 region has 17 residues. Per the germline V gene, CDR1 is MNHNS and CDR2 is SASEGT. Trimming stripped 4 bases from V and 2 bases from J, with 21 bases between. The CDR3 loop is CASSVHSRAHLPYEQYF. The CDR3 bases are TGTGCCAGCAGTGTGCACAGCCGAGCCCATCTTCCCTACGAGCAGTACTTC.

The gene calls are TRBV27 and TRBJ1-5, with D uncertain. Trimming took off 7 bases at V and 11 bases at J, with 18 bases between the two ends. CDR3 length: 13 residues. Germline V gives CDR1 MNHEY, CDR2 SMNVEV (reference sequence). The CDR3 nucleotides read TGTGCCAGCACCTTCTCATCGGACGGGGCCCAGCATTTT. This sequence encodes CASTFSSDGAQHF.

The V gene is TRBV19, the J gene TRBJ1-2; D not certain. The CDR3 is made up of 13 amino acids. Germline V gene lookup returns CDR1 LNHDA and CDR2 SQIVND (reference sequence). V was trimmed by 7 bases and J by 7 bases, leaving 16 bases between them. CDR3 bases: TGTGCCAGTAAAAGGTCCGCTTCAGGTGGCTACACCTTC. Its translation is CASKRSASGGYTF.

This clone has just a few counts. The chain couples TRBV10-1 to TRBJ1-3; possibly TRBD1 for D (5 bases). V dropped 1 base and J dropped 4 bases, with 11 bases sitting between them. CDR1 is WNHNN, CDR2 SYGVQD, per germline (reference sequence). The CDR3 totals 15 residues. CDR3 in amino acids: CASSEYLGRGNTIYF. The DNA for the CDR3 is TGCGCCAGCAGTGAGTATCTGGGGCGAGGAAACACCATATATTTT.

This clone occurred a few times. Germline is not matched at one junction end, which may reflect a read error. The CDR3 bases are TGCAGTGCCAAGAGGGCACAGCCGATTTTT. Encoded protein: CSAKRAQPIF. The chain carries TRBV20-1 and TRBJ2-2; possible D gene TRBD2, 5 bases. CDR3 size: 10 residues. Per germline, CDR1 DFQATT and CDR2 SNEGSKA (reference sequence).

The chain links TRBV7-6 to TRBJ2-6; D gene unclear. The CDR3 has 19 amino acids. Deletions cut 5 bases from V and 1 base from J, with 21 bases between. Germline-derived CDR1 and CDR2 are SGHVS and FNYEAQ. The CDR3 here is CASSPGRGVRRSGANVLTF. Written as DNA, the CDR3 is TGTGCCAGCAGCCCCGGAAGAGGTGTCCGGAGATCTGGGGCCAACGTCCTGACTTTC.

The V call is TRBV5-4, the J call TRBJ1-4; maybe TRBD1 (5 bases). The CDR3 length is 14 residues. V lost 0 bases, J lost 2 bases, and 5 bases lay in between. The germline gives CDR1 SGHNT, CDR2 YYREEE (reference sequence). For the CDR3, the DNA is TGTGCCAGCAGCTTGGAGGGGACTAATGAAAAACTGTTTTTT. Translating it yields CASSLEGTNEKLFF.

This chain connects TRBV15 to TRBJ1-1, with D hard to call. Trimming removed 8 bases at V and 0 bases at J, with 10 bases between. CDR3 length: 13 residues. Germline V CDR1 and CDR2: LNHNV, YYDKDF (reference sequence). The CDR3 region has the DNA TGTGCCACCGGAACCCACCTGAACACTGAAGCTTTCTTT. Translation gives CATGTHLNTEAFF.

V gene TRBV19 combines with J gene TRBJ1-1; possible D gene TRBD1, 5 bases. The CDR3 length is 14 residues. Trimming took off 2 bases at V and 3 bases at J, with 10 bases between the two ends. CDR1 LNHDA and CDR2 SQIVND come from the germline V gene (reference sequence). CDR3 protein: CASSIMGGYTEAFF. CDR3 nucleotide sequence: TGTGCCAGTAGTATAATGGGGGGATACACTGAAGCTTTCTTT.

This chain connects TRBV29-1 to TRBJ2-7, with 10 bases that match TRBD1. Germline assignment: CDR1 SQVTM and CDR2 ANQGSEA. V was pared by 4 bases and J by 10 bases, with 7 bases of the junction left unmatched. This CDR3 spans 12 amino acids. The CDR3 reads CSVAPLTGGQYF. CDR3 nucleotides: TGCAGCGTTGCCCCCCTGACAGGGGGCCAGTACTTC.

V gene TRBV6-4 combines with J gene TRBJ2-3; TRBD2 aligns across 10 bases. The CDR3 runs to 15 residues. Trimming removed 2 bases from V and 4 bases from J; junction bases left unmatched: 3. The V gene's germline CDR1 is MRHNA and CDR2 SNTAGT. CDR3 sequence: CASSDSGGGADTQYF. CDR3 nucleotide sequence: TGTGCCAGCAGTGACAGCGGGGGGGGCGCAGATACGCAGTATTTT.

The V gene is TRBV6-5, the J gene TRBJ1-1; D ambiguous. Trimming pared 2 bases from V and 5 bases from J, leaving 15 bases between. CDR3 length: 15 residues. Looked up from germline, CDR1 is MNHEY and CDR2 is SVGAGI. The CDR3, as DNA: TGTGCCAGCAGTTACACACGTATGGGGTGGACTGAAGCTTTCTTT. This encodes CASSYTRMGWTEAFF.

The CDR3 nucleotides read TGTGCCAGTAACAGTCGGGGGAACACTGAAGCTTTCTTT. Translation: CASNSRGNTEAFF. This chain connects TRBV19 to TRBJ1-1; D is unclear. CDR3 length equals 13 residues. Germline loops: CDR1 LNHDA, CDR2 SQIVND (reference sequence). V was cut by 7 bases and J by 1 base, with 10 bases left in between.

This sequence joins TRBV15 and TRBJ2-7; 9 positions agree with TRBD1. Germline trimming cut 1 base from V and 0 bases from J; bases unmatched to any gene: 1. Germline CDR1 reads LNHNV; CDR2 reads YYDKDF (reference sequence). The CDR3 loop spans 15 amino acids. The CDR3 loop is CATSRATGGSYEQYF. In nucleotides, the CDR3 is TGTGCCACCAGCAGAGCGACAGGGGGCTCCTACGAGCAGTACTTC.